These 9 T cell receptor beta chains share one sample of origin, sequenced in a study of T cell responses to AZD1222 COVID-19 vaccine. Generated by immunoSEQ multiplex PCR, the TCRdb table keeps only in-frame clones and is missing some. The data show approximately 100,000 clones, roughly nine tenths seen once. The material was peripheral blood, obtained on day 0 of AZD1222 vaccination. The receptor source for this set is an adult in good health.

V and J are TRBV6-2 or TRBV6-3 and TRBJ2-7, with 9 bases fitting TRBD1. Germline V gene data show CDR1 as MNHEY and CDR2 as SVGEGT. The J segment lost 3 bases and the V segment lost 6 bases, leaving 6 bases of the junction unmatched. This CDR3 contains 14 residues. The CDR3 DNA reads as TGTGCCAGCAGCTCACAGGGGGCCCTCTACGAGCAGTACTTC. It specifies CASSSQGALYEQYF.

This rearrangement joins TRBV3-1 (or the pseudogene TRBV3-2) to TRBJ1-2, with D perhaps TRBD1 (5 bases). V was cut by 5 bases and J by 4 bases, with 8 bases left in between. This CDR3 is 12 amino acids long. Germline loops: CDR1 LGHDT, CDR2 YNNKEL (reference sequence). CDR3 sequence (DNA): TGTGCCAGCAGCTTTGGGGGCTATGGCTACACCTTC. Translating gives CASSFGGYGYTF.

The genes are TRBV6-2 or TRBV6-3 and TRBJ2-4, with 8 bases identical to TRBD2. With V trimmed by 6 bases and J by 8 bases, 15 bases remained unmatched. This CDR3 spans 16 amino acids. CDR1 and CDR2 from the germline V gene are MNHEY and SVGEGT. Here the CDR3 reads CASSRTTSAPADIQYF. The CDR3 bases are TGTGCCAGCAGCAGAACGACTAGCGCCCCCGCGGACATTCAGTACTTC.

The chain carries TRBV19 and TRBJ1-1, with D tentatively TRBD1 (5 bases). Trimming took 4 bases from V and 7 from J, leaving 10 bases between them. There are 12 residues in the CDR3. The germline gives CDR1 LNHDA, CDR2 SQIVND (reference sequence). CDR3 sequence: CASSTLDSEAFF. DNA for the CDR3: TGTGCCAGTAGTACCCTTGACAGTGAAGCTTTCTTT.

The chain combines TRBV5-8 with TRBJ1-1; D is possibly TRBD1 (5 bases). CDR3 length: 14 amino acids. V was pared by 2 bases and J by 5 bases, with 13 bases between. The V gene's germline CDR1 is SGHTS and CDR2 YDEGEE. CDR3 coding DNA: TGTGCCAGCAGCTTATCAAGGGGTGGGACTGAAGCTTTCTTT. It codes for CASSLSRGGTEAFF.

V is TRBV3-1 (or the pseudogene TRBV3-2) and J is TRBJ2-7; 8 nucleotides match TRBD1. This CDR3 has 15 amino acids. Germline V lookup: CDR1 LGHDT, CDR2 YNNKEL (reference sequence). V shed 6 bases and J 0 bases; nucleotides not matched to a gene: 7. The CDR3 sequence is CASSPRQGFSYEQYF. In nucleotides, the CDR3 is TGTGCCAGCAGTCCGCGACAGGGGTTCTCCTACGAGCAGTACTTC.

The gene calls are TRBV5-4 and TRBJ1-1, with a tentative D call TRBD1 (5 bases). This CDR3 is built from 15 residues. Germline V CDR1 and CDR2: SGHNT, YYREEE (reference sequence). Trimming left V 4 bases short and J 3 bases short, with 16 bases between. In DNA, the CDR3 is TGTGCCAGCAGCCCCGACGGGGGGAGGGACACTGAAGCTTTCTTT. Translated, it gives CASSPDGGRDTEAFF.

The rearrangement uses TRBV5-1 and TRBJ2-7; no clear D gene. CDR1 and CDR2 (germline): SGHRS, YFSETQ. The CDR3 is 14 amino acids. Deletions cut 0 bases from V and 0 bases from J, with 7 bases between. DNA of the CDR3: TGCGCCAGCAGCTTGGTGGTAAACTCCTACGAGCAGTACTTC. This gives the protein CASSLVVNSYEQYF. Complete variable domain (other parts from reference TRBV5-1 and TRBJ2-7): KAGVTQTPRYLIKTRGQQVTLSCSPISGHRSVSWYQQTPGQGLQFLFEYFSETQRNKGNFPGRFSGRQFSNSRSEMNVSTLELGDSALYLCASSLVVNSYEQYFGPGTRLTVT.

V is TRBV6-5 and J is TRBJ1-1; the D is unclear. The V end lost 5 bases, the J end lost 4 bases, and 14 bases lay between the germline ends. Germline CDR1 MNHEY, CDR2 SVGAGI. The CDR3 extends over 14 amino acids. The CDR3 nucleotides are TGTGCCAGCAGTCACGACCCGTCGAGCACTGAAGCTTTCTTT. Residues: CASSHDPSSTEAFF.